This record covers a single T cell receptor beta chain. Its antigen is still unknown. Possible read error: a much larger clone is one base away. The diagnostic workup employed clinical symptoms, serum thyroxine, TRAb, thyroid ultrasound and orbital computed tomography. The study amplified TCR beta CDR3 regions using RNA transcripts. After a first-round RT-PCR with HTBI primers, a second-round multiplex PCR was run. TCRdb independently ran MiXCR on the multiplex PCR reads; one entry per CDR3 protein. The table shows over a million distinct CDR3 sequences, with roughly 35% occurring only once. Germline CDR1 and CDR2: MRHNA and SNTAGT. V was trimmed by 6 bases and J by 5 bases, leaving 13 bases between them. The CDR3 covers 14 residues. The data derive from a study of Graves' ophthalmopathy and Graves' hyperthyroidism. Study findings and constraints: The model predicted ophthalmopathy progression with roughly 70% sensitivity and 72.22% specificity. The authors also found most expanded thyroid clonotypes above 0.001 frequency in blood.

The chain uses TRBV6-4 and TRBJ2-2; D might be TRBD2 (6 bases). The sample taken for sequencing was peripheral blood or thyroid tissue (not recorded which). The sequence was collected from an adult man with Graves' hyperthyroidism. In DNA, the CDR3 is TGTGCCAGCAGCCGGGAGAGGGCGACCGGGGAGCTGTTTTTT. As protein: CASSRERATGELFF.